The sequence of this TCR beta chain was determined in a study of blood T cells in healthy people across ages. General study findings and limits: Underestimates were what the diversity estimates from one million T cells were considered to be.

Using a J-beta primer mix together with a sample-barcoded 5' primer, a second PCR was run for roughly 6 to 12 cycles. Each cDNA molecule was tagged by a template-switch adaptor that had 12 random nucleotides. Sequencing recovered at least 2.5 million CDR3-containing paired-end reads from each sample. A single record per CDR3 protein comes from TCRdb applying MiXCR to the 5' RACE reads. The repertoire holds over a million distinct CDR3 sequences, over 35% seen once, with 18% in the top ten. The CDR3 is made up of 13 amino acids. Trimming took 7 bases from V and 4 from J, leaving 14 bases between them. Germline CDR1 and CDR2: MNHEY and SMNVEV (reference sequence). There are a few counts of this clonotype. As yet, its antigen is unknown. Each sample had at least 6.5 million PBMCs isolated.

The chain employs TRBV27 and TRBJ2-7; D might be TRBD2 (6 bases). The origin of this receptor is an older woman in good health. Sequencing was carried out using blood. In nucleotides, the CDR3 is TGTGCCAGCAACGAAGGAGGGAGTTACGAGCAGTACTTC. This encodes CASNEGGSYEQYF.